These T cell receptor beta chains were read from a single sample in a study of post-analysis software for immune sequencing data. TCRdb processed the PCR reads anew with MiXCR; each CDR3 protein has one entry. The repertoire has fewer than 900,000 distinct CDR3 sequences, roughly 46% of them found once; the top ten carry over 4.5%. Sequenced material: blood. The receptors derive from a girl under 18 with multiple sclerosis. CDR3s leave out the opening cysteine and the closing phenylalanine or tryptophan. A D gene is named only where the DNA matches it firmly.

v_call: TRBV7-9; d_call: TRBD2; j_call: TRBJ2-1; cdr3_aa: ASSLETSTWANEQF
v_call: TRBV19; d_call: -; j_call: TRBJ2-1; cdr3_aa: ASSADFGELGYNEQF
v_call: TRBV20-1; d_call: -; j_call: TRBJ2-7; cdr3_aa: SANPSRASYEQY
v_call: TRBV7-9; d_call: -; j_call: TRBJ2-2; cdr3_aa: ASSLRPSGANTGELF
v_call: TRBV19; d_call: -; j_call: TRBJ1-5; cdr3_aa: ASSQGVAGNQPQH
v_call: TRBV20-1; d_call: -; j_call: TRBJ2-1; cdr3_aa: SARDHGTLPGEQF
v_call: TRBV4-3; d_call: TRBD1; j_call: TRBJ2-7; cdr3_aa: AGSQSRTGNYEQY
v_call: TRBV29-1; d_call: -; j_call: TRBJ2-5; cdr3_aa: SVEEGQGGETQY
v_call: TRBV6-5; d_call: -; j_call: TRBJ1-2; cdr3_aa: ASSPGRLEGYT
v_call: TRBV20-1; d_call: -; j_call: TRBJ1-3; cdr3_aa: SARSPVGSGNTIY
v_call: TRBV4-2; d_call: -; j_call: TRBJ2-7; cdr3_aa: ASSQDGAFSGEQY
v_call: TRBV6-1; d_call: -; j_call: TRBJ2-5; cdr3_aa: ASSEGEAQY
v_call: TRBV6-5; d_call: -; j_call: -; cdr3_aa: ASSAGWVYEQY
v_call: TRBV6-5; d_call: TRBD1; j_call: TRBJ2-3; cdr3_aa: ASSFERDRDEDTQY
v_call: TRBV7-2; d_call: TRBD2; j_call: -; cdr3_aa: ASSLDSGGRAYEQY
v_call: TRBV5-6; d_call: -; j_call: TRBJ2-3; cdr3_aa: ASTIDDTQY
v_call: TRBV7-9; d_call: -; j_call: TRBJ2-7; cdr3_aa: ASSFPQGWQY
v_call: TRBV20-1; d_call: TRBD2; j_call: TRBJ2-3; cdr3_aa: SASPLAGGADTQY
v_call: TRBV5-5; d_call: -; j_call: TRBJ2-1; cdr3_aa: ASSATGRRLAGFPPGNEQF
v_call: TRBV5-6; d_call: -; j_call: TRBJ2-7; cdr3_aa: ASSLVEQRYEQY
v_call: TRBV11-2; d_call: -; j_call: -; cdr3_aa: ASSSFPRDEQY
v_call: TRBV28; d_call: -; j_call: TRBJ2-1; cdr3_aa: ASSLPTGRDEQF
v_call: TRBV10-3; d_call: TRBD2; j_call: TRBJ2-1; cdr3_aa: AISEAVAGGYNEQF
v_call: TRBV5-6; d_call: -; j_call: TRBJ2-7; cdr3_aa: ASSFYSPRRGYEQY
v_call: TRBV12-3/TRBV12-4; d_call: TRBD1; j_call: TRBJ2-1; cdr3_aa: ASRTTGGNEQF
v_call: TRBV6-1; d_call: -; j_call: TRBJ2-5; cdr3_aa: ASSEGPGDQETQY
v_call: TRBV11-3; d_call: TRBD1; j_call: TRBJ2-1; cdr3_aa: ASSHSGTGGGYNEQF
v_call: TRBV6-6; d_call: -; j_call: TRBJ2-7; cdr3_aa: ASGYGSYEQY
v_call: TRBV3-1; d_call: -; j_call: TRBJ2-3; cdr3_aa: ASSQGVGGSTDTQY
v_call: TRBV20-1; d_call: -; j_call: TRBJ2-3; cdr3_aa: SAMTTTDTQY
v_call: TRBV20-1; d_call: -; j_call: TRBJ2-1; cdr3_aa: SALRDEGSEQF
v_call: TRBV7-2; d_call: TRBD2; j_call: TRBJ2-1; cdr3_aa: ASSPLLLAGFYNEQF
v_call: TRBV20-1; d_call: -; j_call: TRBJ2-5; cdr3_aa: SARDGILQETQY
v_call: TRBV5-6; d_call: -; j_call: TRBJ2-5; cdr3_aa: TSSLGQGRIQETQY
v_call: TRBV6-2/TRBV6-3; d_call: -; j_call: TRBJ2-1; cdr3_aa: ASSYPVGGNEQF
v_call: TRBV25-1; d_call: -; j_call: TRBJ1-2; cdr3_aa: ASSEYGGDGYT
v_call: TRBV10-3; d_call: -; j_call: TRBJ2-1; cdr3_aa: AISAGLWDNEQF
v_call: TRBV5-6; d_call: -; j_call: TRBJ2-4; cdr3_aa: ASSLAGKEQY
v_call: TRBV6-5; d_call: TRBD1; j_call: TRBJ1-2; cdr3_aa: ASSYAGQGVTT
v_call: TRBV20-1; d_call: TRBD2; j_call: TRBJ2-1; cdr3_aa: SASGRYNEQF
v_call: TRBV29-1; d_call: -; j_call: TRBJ2-7; cdr3_aa: SVDGDNSYEQY
v_call: TRBV6-5; d_call: -; j_call: TRBJ2-2; cdr3_aa: ASTRGGTGELF
v_call: TRBV9; d_call: TRBD2; j_call: TRBJ2-3; cdr3_aa: ASSSGTSGSEDTQY
v_call: TRBV4-2; d_call: TRBD2; j_call: TRBJ2-7; cdr3_aa: ASSQEREGRYEQY
v_call: TRBV6-2/TRBV6-3; d_call: TRBD1; j_call: TRBJ1-6; cdr3_aa: ASMDRVTGSPLH
v_call: TRBV7-9; d_call: -; j_call: TRBJ2-5; cdr3_aa: ASSFGTQDQETQY
v_call: TRBV7-3; d_call: TRBD2; j_call: TRBJ2-1; cdr3_aa: ASSRGLAGGSNEQF
v_call: TRBV29-1; d_call: -; j_call: TRBJ2-3; cdr3_aa: SVGGYTDTQY
v_call: TRBV20-1; d_call: TRBD2; j_call: TRBJ2-7; cdr3_aa: SASPMGGRAYEQY